This T cell receptor beta chain was sequenced during a study of regulatory dendritic cells for organ transplantation. Generated by immunoSEQ multiplex PCR, the TCRdb table keeps only in-frame clones and is missing some. Among under 35,000 clones listed, approximately 91% were seen once. Worth noting for this clone: What it binds is unknown.

Broader study findings: Regulatory dendritic cells appeared to expand memory CD8+ clones less than mature ones.

Losses at the gene ends were 3 bases for V and 4 bases for J; bases not matched to a gene: 5. The CDR3 runs to 15 residues. The V gene's germline CDR1 is MGHDK and CDR2 SYGVNS. FACS sorted CD4+ or CD8+ T cells into CD45RA+ naive and CD45RO+ memory. The source material was naive CD4+ T cells from blood. Documented subset: CD45RA+ naive T cells. This receptor was obtained from a human donor in good health. V is TRBV25-1 and J is TRBJ1-5, with TRBD1 identical over 8 bases. CDR3: CASSESGTGNQPQHF. DNA of the CDR3: TGTGCCAGCAGTGAGTCGGGGACAGGAAATCAGCCCCAGCATTTT.